This is a list of T cell receptor beta chains from one sample in a study of blood T cells in healthy people across ages. TCRdb used MiXCR to reprocess the 5' RACE reads, holding one entry per CDR3 protein. Of about 1,400,000 distinct CDR3 sequences listed, approximately 59% are singletons. The sample consisted of blood. The origin of the receptors is a man between 18 and 29 years old in good health. The CDR3 runs from the conserved cysteine through the conserved F or W. A D gene is named only where the DNA matches it firmly. Rows may omit the clone size; those that give it use once, few, many or a size class.

TRBV10-3	TRBJ2-1	.	TRBD2	CAISVQRERSGRSYNEQFF	TGTGCCATCAGTGTTCAGCGGGAGAGGAGCGGCCGCTCCTACAATGAGCAGTTCTTC
TRBV25-1	TRBJ1-2	.	.	CASSDGRIYGYTF	TGTGCCAGCAGTGATGGGCGGATCTATGGCTACACCTTC
TRBV20-1	TRBJ2-3	.	.	CGPGHRTDTQYF	TGCGGTCCGGGACACCGCACAGATACGCAGTATTTT
TRBV6-2/TRBV6-3	TRBJ2-7	.	.	CASSYWGDKTYEEYF	TGTGCCAGCAGTTACTGGGGGGACAAGACCTACGAGGAGTACTTC
TRBV10-3	TRBJ1-1	.	.	CASHVSPNTEAFF	TGTGCCAGCCACGTCAGCCCGAACACTGAAGCTTTCTTT
TRBV3-1	TRBJ2-1	.	TRBD2	CASSQGREGTPTPNYNEQFF	TGTGCCAGCAGCCAAGGGCGGGAGGGCACTCCGACCCCCAATTATAATGAGCAGTTCTTC
TRBV24-1	TRBJ2-7	.	.	CATSGGGPSYNEQYF	TGTGCCACCAGTGGAGGCGGTCCCTCCTACAATGAGCAGTACTTC
TRBV12-3/TRBV12-4	TRBJ1-1	.	TRBD1	CASREGQGTSNTEAFF	TGTGCCAGCAGGGAGGGACAGGGGACCTCGAACACTGAAGCTTTCTTT
TRBV4-2	TRBJ1-2	.	.	CASSQSEYSYTF	TGTGCCAGCAGCCAATCGGAGTATAGCTACACCTTC
TRBV15	TRBJ1-2	.	.	CATSRDVGVNYGYTF	TGTGCCACCAGCAGAGATGTGGGAGTTAACTATGGCTACACCTTC
TRBV7-8	TRBJ2-3	few	TRBD2	CASSRAGDQDTQYF	TGTGCCAGCAGCCGTGCGGGGGATCAAGATACGCAGTATTTT
TRBV5-1	TRBJ2-2	.	.	CASSVLETGELFF	TGCGCCAGCAGCGTCCTAGAGACCGGGGAGCTGTTTTTT
TRBV6-1	TRBJ2-7	.	TRBD1	CASSNRWVGGEHEQYF	TGTGCCAGTTCTAACCGCTGGGTAGGGGGCGAGCACGAGCAGTACTTC
TRBV9	TRBJ2-3	.	TRBD2	CASSGTSDRSRDTQYF	TGTGCCAGCAGCGGGACTAGCGACCGTTCACGGGATACGCAGTATTTT
TRBV6-6	TRBJ2-3	.	TRBD2	CASRGLVDADTQYF	TGTGCCAGCAGGGGACTAGTTGACGCAGATACGCAGTATTTT
TRBV27	TRBJ1-2	.	.	CASSGGRNYGYTF	TGTGCCAGCAGTGGGGGCAGGAACTATGGCTACACCTTC
TRBV5-1	TRBJ2-6	.	.	CASSLEVVWDTSGANVLTF	TGCGCCAGCAGCTTGGAAGTGGTGTGGGACACCTCTGGGGCCAACGTCCTGACTTTC
TRBV6-5	TRBJ2-2	.	.	CASSYLGVKNTGELFF	TGTGCCAGCAGTTACTTGGGGGTTAAGAACACCGGGGAGCTGTTTTTT
TRBV5-6	TRBJ1-6	.	.	CASSYRSGNSPLHF	TGTGCCAGCAGCTACAGGAGTGGTAATTCACCCCTCCACTTT
TRBV4-2	TRBJ2-1	.	.	CASSQPRPACNEQFF	TGTGCCAGCAGCCAACCCCGCCCGGCATGCAATGAGCAGTTCTTC
TRBV20-1	TRBJ2-5	many	.	CSARGGGQETQYF	TGCAGTGCTAGAGGGGGTGGACAAGAGACCCAGTACTTC
TRBV28	TRBJ1-1	.	.	CASSLVEAFF	TGTGCCAGCAGTTTAGTCGAAGCTTTCTTT
TRBV20-1	TRBJ2-7	.	.	CSATGDSGGSEQYF	TGCAGTGCCACCGGGGATTCGGGGGGCTCCGAGCAGTACTTC
TRBV24-1	TRBJ2-1	.	.	CATSETGAEYNEQFF	TGTGCCACCAGTGAGACGGGAGCTGAATACAATGAGCAGTTCTTC
TRBV12-3/TRBV12-4	TRBJ1-2	few	TRBD1	CASSDHRGDYGYTF	TGTGCCAGCAGTGACCACAGGGGGGACTATGGCTACACCTTC